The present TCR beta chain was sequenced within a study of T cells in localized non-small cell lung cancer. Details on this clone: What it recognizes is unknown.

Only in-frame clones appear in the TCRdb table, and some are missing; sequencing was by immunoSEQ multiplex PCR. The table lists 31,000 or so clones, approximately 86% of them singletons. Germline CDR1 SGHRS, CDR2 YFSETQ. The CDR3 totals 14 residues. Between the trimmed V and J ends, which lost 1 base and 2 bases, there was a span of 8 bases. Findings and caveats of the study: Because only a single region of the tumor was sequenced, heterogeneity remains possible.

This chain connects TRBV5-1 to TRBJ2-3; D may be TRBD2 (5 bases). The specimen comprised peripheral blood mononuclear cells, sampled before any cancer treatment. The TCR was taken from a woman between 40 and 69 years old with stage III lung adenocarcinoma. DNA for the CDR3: TGCGCCAGCAGCTTGAGAGGGAACACAGATACGCAGTATTTT. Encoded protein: CASSLRGNTDTQYF.